Listed below are T cell receptor beta chains from one sample, sequenced in a study of T cells expressing NK-cell markers. Reanalyzing the 5' RACE reads, TCRdb keeps one entry per CDR3 protein, without DNA. This sample's table has about 15,000 distinct CDR3 sequences. Sequenced material: blood T cells: a sorted CD56 or NKG2C T cell subset, CD4+ or CD8+ T cells, or bulk PBMC T cells (not recorded which). These TCRs come from a man aged 18-69 years in good health. Each CDR3 is given with its conserved first and last residue.

v_call,j_call,cdr3_aa
TRBV4-1,TRBJ2-3,CASSQLLAGGVGTQYF
TRBV12-3/TRBV12-4,TRBJ2-5,CASSPGWGRETQYF
TRBV20-1,TRBJ1-1,CSAVTGASLTGRFRTEAFF
TRBV12-3/TRBV12-4,TRBJ2-2,CATRDGDRGLVWNTGELFF
TRBV15,TRBJ2-1,CATSSPGQGYNEQFF
TRBV20-1,TRBJ1-5,CSASTGNQPQHF
TRBV12-3/TRBV12-4,TRBJ2-2,CASLSGGTVTGELFF
TRBV6-5,TRBJ2-2,CASSYSESTGELFF
TRBV11-2,TRBJ2-1,CASRSPGLYYNEQFF
TRBV9,TRBJ1-2,CASSVGLGPASGYTF